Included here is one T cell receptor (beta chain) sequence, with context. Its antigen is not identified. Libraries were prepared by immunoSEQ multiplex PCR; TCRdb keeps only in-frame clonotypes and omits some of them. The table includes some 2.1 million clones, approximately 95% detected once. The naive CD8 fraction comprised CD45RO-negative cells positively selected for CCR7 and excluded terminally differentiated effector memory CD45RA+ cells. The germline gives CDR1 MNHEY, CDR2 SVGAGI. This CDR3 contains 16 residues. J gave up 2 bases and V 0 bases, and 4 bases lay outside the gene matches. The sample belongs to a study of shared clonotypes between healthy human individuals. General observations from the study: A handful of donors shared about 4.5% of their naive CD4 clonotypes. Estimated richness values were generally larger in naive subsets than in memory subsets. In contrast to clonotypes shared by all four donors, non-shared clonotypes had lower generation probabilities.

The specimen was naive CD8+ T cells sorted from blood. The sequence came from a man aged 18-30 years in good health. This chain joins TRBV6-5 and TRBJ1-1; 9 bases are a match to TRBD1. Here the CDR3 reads CASSYSGQGKNTEAFF. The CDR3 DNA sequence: TGTGCCAGCAGTTACTCGGGACAGGGAAAAAACACTGAAGCTTTCTTT.